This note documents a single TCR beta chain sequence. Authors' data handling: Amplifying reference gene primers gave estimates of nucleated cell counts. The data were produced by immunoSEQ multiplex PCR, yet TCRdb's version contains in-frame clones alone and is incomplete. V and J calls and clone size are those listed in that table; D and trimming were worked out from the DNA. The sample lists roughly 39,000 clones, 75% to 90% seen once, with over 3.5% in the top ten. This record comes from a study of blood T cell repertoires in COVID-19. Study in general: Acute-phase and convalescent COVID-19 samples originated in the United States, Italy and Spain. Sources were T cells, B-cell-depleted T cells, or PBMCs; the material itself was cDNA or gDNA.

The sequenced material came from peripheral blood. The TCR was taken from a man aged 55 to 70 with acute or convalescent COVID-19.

This CDR3 reads CASSPTRNRNEQFF. The CDR3 DNA sequence: TGTGCCAGCAGCCCCACTAGGAATCGCAATGAGCAGTTCTTC. This rearrangement joins TRBV28 to TRBJ2-1; a weak D match, TRBD2 (5 bases). This CDR3 spans 14 amino acids. The V gene lost 6 bases and the J gene lost 6 bases, with 15 bases spanning the gap. Germline assignment: CDR1 MDHEN and CDR2 SYDVKM.